A selection of T cell receptor beta chains follows, all from one sample in a study of T cell changes during pregnancy in multiple sclerosis. Sequencing used immunoSEQ multiplex PCR; TCRdb keeps in-frame clones, though not all of them. The sample has roughly 61,000 clones; roughly nine tenths are singletons. The sequenced sample was peripheral blood, obtained in the first trimester of pregnancy. These receptors were collected from a female donor in good health, enrolled as a control in a pregnancy study. The CDR3 runs from the conserved cysteine through the conserved F or W. The order of the fields is V gene, D gene, J gene, clone size, CDR3 length, CDR3 DNA, CDR3 protein. D genes are given only for firm matches. Clone size is shown for a subset of rows, as once, few, many or a class of expanded clone.

V: TRBV5-8; D: -; J: TRBJ1-2; size: -; length: 14; DNA: TGTGCCAGCAGCTTAGGAGACAGGCACTATGGCTACACCTTC; CDR3: CASSLGDRHYGYTF
V: TRBV6-4; D: TRBD2; J: TRBJ2-1; size: few; length: 15; DNA: TGTGCCAGCAGTGACTCTAGCGGGTCCTACAATGAGCAGTTCTTC; CDR3: CASSDSSGSYNEQFF
V: TRBV5-1; D: TRBD1; J: TRBJ1-2; size: -; length: 14; DNA: TGCGCCAGCAGCCCGGACAGGGGGTACGATGGCTACACCTTC; CDR3: CASSPDRGYDGYTF
V: TRBV19; D: TRBD1; J: TRBJ1-5; size: -; length: 17; DNA: TGTGCCAGTAGTATAAAGGCAGGGGGCTTCAGCAATCAGCCCCAGCATTTT; CDR3: CASSIKAGGFSNQPQHF
V: TRBV6-6; D: TRBD2; J: TRBJ2-1; size: -; length: 15; DNA: TGTGCCATCGCCACCGGGACTAGCGGTACTAATGAGCAGTTCTTC; CDR3: CAIATGTSGTNEQFF
V: TRBV7-2; D: -; J: TRBJ2-1; size: -; length: 14; DNA: TGTGCCAGCAGCTTAGGAGGCGGTTACAATGAGCAGTTCTTC; CDR3: CASSLGGGYNEQFF
V: TRBV5-4; D: TRBD2; J: TRBJ2-1; size: -; length: 15; DNA: TGTGCCAGCAGCTTGGACCGGACTAGCGACAATGAGCAGTTCTTC; CDR3: CASSLDRTSDNEQFF
V: TRBV7-7; D: TRBD1; J: TRBJ2-5; size: -; length: 15; DNA: TGTGCCAGCAGCCGTCAAAGGGGGCGCCAAGAGACCCAGTACTTC; CDR3: CASSRQRGRQETQYF
V: TRBV11-3; D: -; J: TRBJ1-2; size: -; length: 15; DNA: TGTGCCAGCAGCGGAACTATAGGCACATCCTATGGCTACACCTTC; CDR3: CASSGTIGTSYGYTF
V: TRBV5-5; D: -; J: TRBJ2-1; size: once; length: 14; DNA: TGTGCCAGCAGCCCTAGAGTCCTTGTCAATGAGCAGTTCTTC; CDR3: CASSPRVLVNEQFF
V: TRBV4-3; D: TRBD2; J: TRBJ2-6; size: once; length: 20; DNA: TGCGCCAGCAGCCTCGTGACTAGCGGGGGCGCCGGGTCTGGGGCCAACGTCCTGACTTTC; CDR3: CASSLVTSGGAGSGANVLTF
V: TRBV6-6; D: -; J: TRBJ1-3; size: -; length: 14; DNA: TGTGCCAGCAGTTACGAGGGTTCTGGAAACACCATATATTTT; CDR3: CASSYEGSGNTIYF
V: TRBV6-1; D: TRBD1; J: TRBJ1-6; size: once; length: 15; DNA: TGTGCCAGCATCGGAACTGGGACAGGAGTTTCACCCCTCCACTTT; CDR3: CASIGTGTGVSPLHF
V: TRBV2; D: TRBD1; J: TRBJ1-2; size: -; length: 11; DNA: TGTGCCAGCGACAGGGACTATGGCTACACCTTC; CDR3: CASDRDYGYTF
V: TRBV12-5; D: TRBD1; J: TRBJ1-2; size: -; length: 19; DNA: TGTGCTAGTGGTTTCTCCTACTCCGGGACAGGGGGGGCCGCCTATGGCTACACCTTC; CDR3: CASGFSYSGTGGAAYGYTF
V: TRBV5-3; D: TRBD1; J: TRBJ2-7; size: -; length: 15; DNA: TGTGCCAGAAGCCAGGACAGGGAGCAGGCCTACGAGCAGTACTTC; CDR3: CARSQDREQAYEQYF
V: TRBV6-1; D: -; J: TRBJ1-2; size: once; length: 15; DNA: TGTGCCAGCAGTGAAGCGCTGGGCCCTGGCTATGGCTACACCTTC; CDR3: CASSEALGPGYGYTF
V: TRBV9; D: -; J: TRBJ1-3; size: -; length: 14; DNA: TGTGCCAGCAGCGTCCCCGACAGAGCGGGGACCATATATTTT; CDR3: CASSVPDRAGTIYF
V: TRBV18; D: -; J: TRBJ1-5; size: few; length: 13; DNA: TGTGCCAGCTCACCAACGGGAGTGCAGCCCCAGCATTTT; CDR3: CASSPTGVQPQHF
V: TRBV2; D: -; J: TRBJ1-5; size: -; length: 11; DNA: TGTGCCAGCAGTAGTAGCCAGCCCCAGCATTTT; CDR3: CASSSSQPQHF
V: TRBV12-5; D: TRBD1; J: TRBJ1-5; size: -; length: 15; DNA: TGTGCTAGTGGTGCCCAGGGGGATAGCAATCAGCCCCAGCATTTT; CDR3: CASGAQGDSNQPQHF
V: TRBV5-1; D: TRBD2; J: TRBJ2-7; size: -; length: 16; DNA: TGCGCCAGCAGCTTGTGGGGACTAGCGGAAACCTACGAGCAGTACTTC; CDR3: CASSLWGLAETYEQYF
V: TRBV28; D: -; J: TRBJ1-1; size: -; length: 14; DNA: TGTGCCAGCAGTTATGGGGCGGCTGACACTGAAGCTTTCTTT; CDR3: CASSYGAADTEAFF
V: TRBV11-3; D: -; J: TRBJ2-3; size: -; length: 13; DNA: TGTGCCAGCAGCTTATTGGGGGGAGATACGCAGTATTTT; CDR3: CASSLLGGDTQYF
V: TRBV2; D: -; J: TRBJ1-2; size: -; length: 13; DNA: TGTGCCAGCAGTGCTTCGGTCAACTATGGCTACACCTTC; CDR3: CASSASVNYGYTF
V: TRBV7-9; D: -; J: TRBJ1-4; size: -; length: 16; DNA: TGTGCCAGCAGCTTAGGGTCGGGGGTGACTAATGAAAAACTGTTTTTT; CDR3: CASSLGSGVTNEKLFF
V: TRBV7-6; D: TRBD1; J: TRBJ1-5; size: -; length: 14; DNA: TGTGCCAGCAGCCTCAGGGGGAGCAATCAGCCCCAGCATTTT; CDR3: CASSLRGSNQPQHF
V: TRBV6-6; D: TRBD1; J: TRBJ2-5; size: -; length: 14; DNA: TGTGCCAGCAGTCGCCTGGGACAGGGAGAGACCCAGTACTTC; CDR3: CASSRLGQGETQYF
V: TRBV4-1; D: TRBD1; J: TRBJ2-7; size: -; length: 14; DNA: TGCGCCAGCAGGTCAGGACAGGGGACGCGCGAGCAGTACTTC; CDR3: CASRSGQGTREQYF
V: TRBV30; D: -; J: TRBJ1-2; size: -; length: 14; DNA: TGTGCCTGGAGTCGGGAATATGGCCGCTATGGCTACACCTTC; CDR3: CAWSREYGRYGYTF
V: TRBV5-1; D: -; J: TRBJ2-1; size: -; length: 13; DNA: TGCGCCAGCAGCTTATCGACAGACAATGAGCAGTTCTTC; CDR3: CASSLSTDNEQFF
V: TRBV9; D: -; J: TRBJ2-3; size: -; length: 14; DNA: TGTGCCAGCAGCGTAGTAGAGGGAGCAGATACGCAGTATTTT; CDR3: CASSVVEGADTQYF
V: TRBV6-5; D: -; J: TRBJ2-7; size: once; length: 12; DNA: TGTGCCAGCAGTTCGACAGGCTACGAGCAGTACTTC; CDR3: CASSSTGYEQYF
V: TRBV28; D: -; J: TRBJ1-2; size: -; length: 15; DNA: TGTGCCAGCAGTTTTCTAGCTCGGCAGGGGTCTGGCTACACCTTC; CDR3: CASSFLARQGSGYTF
V: TRBV9; D: TRBD1; J: TRBJ2-5; size: -; length: 16; DNA: TGTGCCAGCAGCTTAGGGACAGGGGGATTACAAGAGACCCAGTACTTC; CDR3: CASSLGTGGLQETQYF
V: TRBV5-1; D: TRBD2; J: TRBJ2-1; size: -; length: 15; DNA: TGCGCCAGCAGCTCCGGGACTAGGGAGGTCAATGAGCAGTTCTTC; CDR3: CASSSGTREVNEQFF
V: TRBV29-1; D: -; J: TRBJ2-7; size: -; length: 13; DNA: TGCAGCGTTGAAGATGCGCAGGCCTACGAGCAGTACTTC; CDR3: CSVEDAQAYEQYF
V: TRBV2; D: -; J: TRBJ2-3; size: -; length: 14; DNA: TGTGCCAGCAACCTCAGGGACTCCACAGATACGCAGTATTTT; CDR3: CASNLRDSTDTQYF
V: TRBV4-1; D: -; J: TRBJ1-1; size: -; length: 14; DNA: TGCGCCAGCAGCCAAGTCCCGGTGAACACTGAAGCTTTCTTT; CDR3: CASSQVPVNTEAFF
V: TRBV2; D: -; J: TRBJ2-7; size: once; length: 14; DNA: TGTGCCAGCAGTGCCGGAGGGTTGCCCTACGAGCAGTACTTC; CDR3: CASSAGGLPYEQYF
V: TRBV7-2; D: -; J: TRBJ1-2; size: -; length: 13; DNA: TGTGCCAGCAGCTTAGGTGGAGGGGTGGGCTACACCTTC; CDR3: CASSLGGGVGYTF
V: TRBV11-1; D: TRBD1; J: TRBJ1-1; size: -; length: 15; DNA: TGTGCCAGCAGCTTAGCGAAGGGGGCCAACACTGAAGCTTTCTTT; CDR3: CASSLAKGANTEAFF
V: TRBV6-6; D: TRBD2; J: TRBJ2-3; size: once; length: 15; DNA: TGTGCCAGCAGCTGGCGGGGGGCCAACACAGATACGCAGTATTTT; CDR3: CASSWRGANTDTQYF
V: TRBV19; D: -; J: TRBJ2-1; size: -; length: 16; DNA: TGTGCCAGTAGTAGAGTCAGGCGGGACCCTGGGGATGAGCAGTTCTTC; CDR3: CASSRVRRDPGDEQFF
V: TRBV5-6; D: TRBD1; J: TRBJ1-2; size: -; length: 19; DNA: TGTGCCAGCAGCCAAAAACGGGACAGGGCGTCGGGCTGGCCGGGCGGCTACACCTTC; CDR3: CASSQKRDRASGWPGGYTF
V: TRBV5-6; D: TRBD1; J: TRBJ1-1; size: -; length: 12; DNA: TGTGCCAGCAGCTTGACTGACAGGGGAGCTTTCTTT; CDR3: CASSLTDRGAFF
V: TRBV5-1; D: -; J: TRBJ1-1; size: -; length: 14; DNA: TGCGCCAGCAAAGAGGGGGTTACGAACACTGAAGCTTTCTTT; CDR3: CASKEGVTNTEAFF
V: TRBV2; D: TRBD1; J: TRBJ2-1; size: -; length: 15; DNA: TGTGCCAGCAGTACGGACAGGGTCACCTACAATGAGCAGTTCTTC; CDR3: CASSTDRVTYNEQFF
V: TRBV29-1; D: TRBD1; J: TRBJ1-1; size: -; length: 14; DNA: TGCAGCGTTGGACAGGGCGGTTGGGGCGCTGAAGCTTTCTTT; CDR3: CSVGQGGWGAEAFF
V: TRBV2; D: -; J: TRBJ1-1; size: -; length: 15; DNA: TGTGCCAGCAGCGGGGAGGGACGGGGGAACACTGAAGCTTTCTTT; CDR3: CASSGEGRGNTEAFF